This is a list of T cell receptor beta chains from one sample in a study of technical replicates of blood from a few donors. TCRdb's table, derived via immunoSEQ multiplex PCR, lists solely in-frame clones and lacks some. The repertoire includes around 15,000 clones, 86% of them detected once, and 12% sits in the top ten. Sequencing was performed on PBMCs. All receptors come from a human donor in good health. Both conserved end residues are part of each CDR3.

v_gene	j_gene	CDR3aa
TRBV28	TRBJ1-1	CASSQEGRAPGAFF
TRBV27	TRBJ1-5	CASSPRRGGPQHF
TRBV7-6	TRBJ2-5	CASSLEGGRDETQYF
TRBV2	TRBJ2-1	CASRKLDEQFF
TRBV18	TRBJ2-7	CASSPTGTYEQYF
TRBV11-3	TRBJ2-6	CASSSPGTGSSGANVLTF
TRBV28	TRBJ2-5	CASSRADRVLQETQYF
TRBV5-1	TRBJ1-1	CASSSSGVRTEAFF
TRBV29-1	TRBJ2-1	CSVEDERSYNEQFF
TRBV6-1	TRBJ2-2	CATPLGQPNTGELFF
TRBV4-1	TRBJ2-3	CASSQDPGLETDTQYF
TRBV6-1	TRBJ2-7	CASSEELAGSYEQYF
TRBV13	TRBJ2-7	CASSLGPRSSYEQYF
TRBV5-1	TRBJ2-3	CASSLASSADTQYF
TRBV28	TRBJ2-1	CASSLQGAGEQFF
TRBV5-1	TRBJ1-4	CASSLVGQGAEKLFF
TRBV5-1	TRBJ2-7	CASSLVSGQGSYEQYF
TRBV5-1	TRBJ2-7	CASSLDTEQYF
TRBV28	TRBJ2-6	CASSSTGSGANVLTF
TRBV5-4	TRBJ1-1	CASSLAGISGAFF
TRBV4-1	TRBJ2-3	CASSQPTRRLDTQYF
TRBV5-1	TRBJ2-7	CASSLITGPSSYEQYF
TRBV5-6	TRBJ2-7	CASSKGQPSYEQYF
TRBV6-5	TRBJ2-3	CASSYSPYGVTDTQYF
TRBV7-3	TRBJ2-1	CASMIAGGDEQFF
TRBV6-1	TRBJ2-1	CASSGAGGPDEQFF
TRBV5-4	TRBJ2-3	CASRKAGGSTDTQYF
TRBV5-5	TRBJ1-1	CASSLQGSTEAFF
TRBV27	TRBJ1-2	CASSTHGGGYTF
TRBV19	TRBJ2-1	CASTKLAGENEQFF
TRBV7-9	TRBJ2-7	CASSTSGTNYEQYF
TRBV6-6	TRBJ1-1	CASSYRDVNTEAFF
TRBV28	TRBJ1-2	CASSLRRGEVGNYGYTF
TRBV11-2	TRBJ1-2	CASSSGDYGYTF
TRBV19	TRBJ2-5	CASSIGSQETQYF
TRBV7-3	TRBJ2-1	CASSSFRDTLFF
TRBV5-1	TRBJ2-2	CASSYRGGLSTTGELFF
TRBV7-8	TRBJ2-3	CASSLGLAGDMWEDTQYF
TRBV2	TRBJ2-3	CASSALGTTSYTDTQYF
TRBV6-5	TRBJ1-2	CASRPGQNYGYTF
TRBV6-1	TRBJ2-5	CASSPQGFGETQYF
TRBV18	TRBJ1-2	CASSTDRGNYGYTF
TRBV5-6	TRBJ2-7	CASRPSGALSYEQYF
TRBV6-6	TRBJ2-6	CASSSHGSSGANVLTF